One and the same sample provided the 27 T cell receptor beta chains below, sequenced in a study of blood T cell repertoires in COVID-19. Produced via immunoSEQ multiplex PCR; TCRdb's table is partial and in-frame only. The data hold more than 300,000 clones, with around 89% observed a single time. What was sequenced was PBMCs or T cells enriched from blood (not recorded which). The origin of the receptors is a young woman who had recovered from COVID-19.

This clone showed up just once. This chain connects TRBV27 to TRBJ2-3; 7 nucleotides align to TRBD2. Per the germline V gene, CDR1 is MNHEY and CDR2 is SMNVEV (reference sequence). The CDR3 runs to 18 residues. The junction had 9 bases not matched to a gene; V was cut back by 0 bases and J by 0 bases. The CDR3 DNA sequence: TGTGCCAGCAGTTTATCACCCCCTGGGAGGGCGAGCACAGATACGCAGTATTTT. Translated: CASSLSPPGRASTDTQYF.

The chain couples TRBV5-1 to TRBJ2-3, with 14 bases identical to TRBD2. V was clipped by 3 bases and J by 5 bases; unmatched bases: 5. CDR1 and CDR2 (germline): SGHRS, YFSETQ. CDR3 size: 16 residues. CDR3: CASSSTSGGARDTQYF. The DNA of the CDR3 is TGCGCCAGCAGCTCGACTAGCGGGGGGGCCCGAGATACGCAGTATTTT.

The V and J genes are TRBV19 and TRBJ2-1; TRBD2 matches 8 bases. Per germline, CDR1 LNHDA and CDR2 SQIVND (reference sequence). This CDR3 has 18 residues. The V and J ends lost 3 bases and 3 bases, in that order; junction bases with no gene match: 13. DNA of the CDR3: TGTGCCAGTAGTATCCTCACCGTGGTTAGCGGGGTCTACAATGAGCAGTTCTTC. Protein: CASSILTVVSGVYNEQFF.

The J gene is TRBJ2-3, the V gene TRBV5-8; 9 bases line up with TRBD1. Germline lookup yields CDR1 SGHTS and CDR2 YDEGEE. The V segment lost 4 bases and the J segment 2 bases; nucleotides outside the gene matches: 5. The CDR3 runs 15 residues. The CDR3, as DNA: TGTGCCAGCAGCCCAAGGGACAGGGCCACAGATACGCAGTATTTT. Translating it yields CASSPRDRATDTQYF.

The V call is TRBV20-1, the J call TRBJ1-2; D possibly corresponds to TRBD1 (6 bases). The germline gives CDR1 DFQATT, CDR2 SNEGSKA (reference sequence). The CDR3 is made up of 14 amino acids. V was trimmed by 3 bases and J by 6 bases, leaving 17 bases between them. This chain's CDR3 is CSASLGQGINGYTF. The CDR3 DNA sequence: TGCAGTGCTAGTCTAGGTCAGGGGATAAATGGCTACACCTTC.

Here the CDR3 DNA reads TGTGCCAGAGAATCCGGGGAAACAAATCAGCCCCAGCATTTT. Its protein product is CARESGETNQPQHF. The chain combines TRBV21-1 with TRBJ1-5. TRBV21-1 is an annotated pseudogene. The CDR3 sequence is 14 residues long.

The chain carries TRBV3-1 (or the pseudogene TRBV3-2) and TRBJ2-7; 7 bases agree with TRBD1. Germline CDR1 is LGHDT and CDR2 is YNNKEL (reference sequence). This CDR3 contains 12 residues. Trimming took 6 bases from V and 3 from J; bases not matched to a gene: 2. CDR3 nucleotides: TGTGCCAGCAGTAGGGGGCACTACGAGCAGTACTTC. This codes for CASSRGHYEQYF.

The chain links TRBV6-6 to TRBJ1-2; possible D gene TRBD1, 5 bases. Trimming cost V 8 bases and J 9 bases, with 13 bases left between them. Germline assignment: CDR1 MNHNY and CDR2 SVGAGI (reference sequence). The CDR3 is 11 residues long. The CDR3 DNA follows: TGTGCCAGCCTGGCAGGGTTTTGCTACACCTTC. The encoded protein is CASLAGFCYTF.

V and J are TRBV15 and TRBJ1-2, with TRBD1 as a possible D gene (6 bases). The CDR3 spans 14 residues. The V end lost 1 base, the J end lost 0 bases, and 6 bases lay between the germline ends. The V gene's germline CDR1 is LNHNV and CDR2 YYDKDF (reference sequence). Written as DNA, the CDR3 is TGTGCCACCAGCAGAGGACAGGCTAACTATGGCTACACCTTC. This codes for CATSRGQANYGYTF.

This chain connects TRBV19 to TRBJ2-3; maybe TRBD2 (7 bases). Germline V gene data show CDR1 as LNHDA and CDR2 as SQIVND (reference sequence). V gave up 5 bases and J gave up 2 bases, with 17 bases separating them. The CDR3 length is 16 residues. The CDR3 nucleotides are TGTGCCAGTAGTGAATCTTGGGGGGGCGACACAGATACGCAGTATTTT. Amino acid sequence: CASSESWGGDTDTQYF.

The chain recombines TRBV18 with TRBJ2-5; possible D gene TRBD1, 5 bases. The CDR3 consists of 13 residues. In germline, CDR1 is KGHSH, CDR2 LQKENI. V lost 6 bases and J lost 1, with 9 bases in between. CDR3 DNA: TGTGCCAGCTCTCCGACAGCCCAAGAGACCCAGTACTTC. It translates to CASSPTAQETQYF.

The genes are TRBV5-4 and TRBJ2-2, with 8 bases identical to TRBD1. J lost 5 bases, V lost 2 bases, and 17 bases had no gene match. CDR1 and CDR2 (germline): SGHNT, YYREEE (reference sequence). The CDR3 sequence is 19 residues long. The CDR3, as DNA: TGTGCCAGCAGCTTCGAACCCTCAGGACAGGGTCGACCAACCGGGGAGCTGTTTTTT. Translation gives CASSFEPSGQGRPTGELFF.

This sequence joins TRBV2 and TRBJ2-3; unclear D gene. Looked up from germline, CDR1 is SNHLY and CDR2 is FYNNEI. V was trimmed by 6 bases and J by 0 bases, leaving 7 bases between them. CDR3 length: 13 residues. The CDR3 loop reads CASRPTSTDTQYF. CDR3 coding DNA: TGTGCCAGCAGGCCCACTAGCACAGATACGCAGTATTTT.

The rearrangement joins TRBV20-1 to TRBJ1-1, with D possibly matching TRBD1 (5 bases). CDR1 is DFQATT and CDR2 is SNEGSKA in the germline V gene (reference sequence). The CDR3 has 12 amino acids. Trimming pared 4 bases from V and 1 base from J, leaving 7 bases between. CDR3 nucleotides: TGCAGTGCTAATGACAGGAACACTGAAGCTTTCTTT. Translated, it gives CSANDRNTEAFF.

The chain carries TRBV14 and TRBJ1-1; D is perhaps TRBD1 (5 bases). The V end lost 0 bases, the J end lost 4 bases, and 12 bases lay between the germline ends. The CDR3 is 15 amino acids. Germline V gene data show CDR1 as SGHDN and CDR2 as FVKESK. DNA for the CDR3: TGTGCCAGCAGCCAAGATATAGCAGGGCGCACTGAAGCTTTCTTT. It specifies CASSQDIAGRTEAFF.

The chain has TRBV30 and TRBJ1-1, with TRBD1 matching 8 bases. CDR1 is GTSNPN and CDR2 is SVGIG in the germline V gene (reference sequence). The CDR3 is made up of 14 amino acids. The V segment lost 3 bases and the J segment 0 bases; nucleotides outside the gene matches: 3. The CDR3 spells CAWRHRGMNTEAFF. As DNA, the CDR3 is TGTGCCTGGAGACACAGGGGGATGAACACTGAAGCTTTCTTT.

This chain links TRBV3-1 (or the pseudogene TRBV3-2) with TRBJ1-6, with D unresolved. The CDR3 totals 17 residues. V was shortened by 4 bases and J by 1 base, with 14 bases between the two germline ends. Per the germline V gene, CDR1 is LGHDT and CDR2 is YNNKEL (reference sequence). The CDR3 here is CASSPSLSRSYNSPLHF. DNA for the CDR3: TGTGCCAGCAGCCCTTCGTTATCGAGGTCCTATAATTCACCCCTCCACTTT.

The rearrangement joins TRBV10-3 to TRBJ1-2; 8 bases map to TRBD1. The germline gives CDR1 ENHRY, CDR2 SYGVKD. The CDR3 sequence is 15 residues long. V dropped 6 bases and J dropped 8; count of bases not matched to a gene: 14. CDR3 in amino acids: CAISGGAGGLGGYTF. The CDR3 DNA reads TGTGCCATCAGCGGTGGGGCAGGGGGCTTGGGCGGCTACACCTTC.

CDR3 sequence (DNA): TGTGCCAGCAGTTTGGGACAGGGATCCACTGGCTACACCTTC. Translated, it gives CASSLGQGSTGYTF. The rearrangement uses TRBV28 and TRBJ1-2, with TRBD1 matching over 9 bases. The J segment lost 7 bases and the V segment lost 3 bases, leaving 6 bases of the junction unmatched. The CDR3 has 14 residues. Germline assignment: CDR1 MDHEN and CDR2 SYDVKM.

CDR3 sequence: CASRGQRGLDTEAFF. CDR3 DNA sequence: TGTGCCAGCAGGGGCCAGCGGGGGCTAGACACTGAAGCTTTCTTT. V gene TRBV2 combines with J gene TRBJ1-1; D is possibly TRBD1 (6 bases). Germline V gene data show CDR1 as SNHLY and CDR2 as FYNNEI. Trimming pared 6 bases from V and 3 bases from J, leaving 17 bases between. There are 15 residues in the CDR3.

V usage is TRBV7-3 and J usage is TRBJ1-1, with TRBD1 identical over 7 bases. The ends lost 0 bases at V and 4 bases at J; junction bases unmatched: 2. Germline V gene sequence: CDR1 SGHTA, CDR2 FQGTGA. The CDR3 has 14 amino acids. As DNA, the CDR3 is TGTGCCAGCAGCTTAACCCCAGGGGGCACTGAAGCTTTCTTT. Protein sequence: CASSLTPGGTEAFF.

The rearrangement joins TRBV19 to TRBJ1-2; 10 bases line up with TRBD1. Germline-derived CDR1 and CDR2 are LNHDA and SQIVND (reference sequence). The CDR3 has 13 amino acids. With V trimmed by 5 bases and J by 7 bases, 4 bases remained unmatched. The CDR3 DNA reads as TGTGCCAGTAGTGAGACAGGGGGCATTGGCTACACCTTC. Encoded protein: CASSETGGIGYTF.

This clone was observed a few times. The chain is built from TRBV6-1 and TRBJ1-5, with D unclear. The V and J ends lost 3 bases and 11 bases respectively, with 8 bases between them. Germline V gene data show CDR1 as MNHNS and CDR2 as SASEGT. The CDR3 runs to 11 residues. The CDR3 is CASSEGVSQHF. The CDR3 DNA sequence: TGTGCCAGCAGTGAGGGCGTATCCCAGCATTTT.

The genes are TRBV3-1 (or the pseudogene TRBV3-2) and TRBJ2-3; tentative D call: TRBD2 (7 bases). Trimming removed 0 bases at V and 10 bases at J, with 20 bases between. CDR3 length equals 16 residues. Germline CDR1 LGHDT, CDR2 YNNKEL (reference sequence). The CDR3 is CASSQDLERGGSPQYF. CDR3 nucleotides: TGTGCCAGCAGCCAAGATCTGGAGAGGGGGGGCTCTCCGCAGTATTTT.

The chain recombines TRBV5-6 with TRBJ1-4; D not certain. Germline V lookup: CDR1 SGHDT, CDR2 YYEEEE. CDR3 length equals 14 residues. The germline V and J ends were trimmed by 1 base and 4 bases, with 8 bases remaining between them. Here the CDR3 reads CASSLNRINEKLFF. CDR3 DNA sequence: TGTGCCAGCAGCTTGAACAGAATTAATGAAAAACTGTTTTTT.

This chain connects TRBV9 to TRBJ2-3; TRBD2 agrees at 10 bases. V gave up 2 bases and J gave up 0 bases; unmatched junction bases: 9. This CDR3 contains 18 residues. CDR1 and CDR2 from the germline V gene are SGDLS and YYNGEE. The CDR3 region has the DNA TGTGCCAGCAGCGTGGGGGCTAGCGGGGGCCTGAGCACAGATACGCAGTATTTT. Amino acid sequence: CASSVGASGGLSTDTQYF. The full variable domain, with the rest looked up from reference TRBV9 and TRBJ2-3, is DSGVTQTPKHLITATGQRVTLRCSPRSGDLSVYWYQQSLDQGLQFLIQYYNGEERAKGNILERFSAQQFPDLHSELNLSSLELGDSALYFCASSVGASGGLSTDTQYFGPGTRLTVL.

The chain carries TRBV25-1 and TRBJ1-3; D might be TRBD1 (6 bases). Germline assignment: CDR1 MGHDK and CDR2 SYGVNS. V lost 5 bases and J 0 bases, leaving 20 bases between the germline ends. The CDR3 has 18 amino acids. The CDR3 is CASSSRPTGLFSGNTIYF. In nucleotides, the CDR3 is TGTGCCAGCAGTAGCAGGCCGACAGGCCTCTTCTCTGGAAACACCATATATTTT.